The 26 T cell receptor beta chains in this list originate from one sample, sequenced in a study of cytomegalovirus exposure and HLA in healthy donors. Generated by immunoSEQ multiplex PCR, the TCRdb table keeps only in-frame clones and is missing some. This sample has approximately 58,000 clones; about 95% occur once, and the top ten carry 5.8%. The sample taken for sequencing was PBMCs. All receptors come from a woman under 30 in good health and CMV-seropositive.

The J gene is TRBJ2-1, the V gene TRBV27, with a tentative D call TRBD1 (5 bases). The CDR3 length is 14 residues. V was shortened by 3 bases and J by 8 bases, with 14 bases between the two germline ends. Germline V gives CDR1 MNHEY, CDR2 SMNVEV (reference sequence). In DNA, the CDR3 is TGTGCCAGCAGTTTGACAGTTAATTTCGATGAGCAGTTCTTC. This translates into CASSLTVNFDEQFF.

The chain links TRBV27 to TRBJ2-1; TRBD1 agrees at 9 bases. Germline V gene data show CDR1 as MNHEY and CDR2 as SMNVEV (reference sequence). There are 17 residues in the CDR3. The ends lost 3 bases at V and 6 bases at J; junction bases unmatched: 12. The CDR3 sequence: CASSFPDGGQGINEQFF. CDR3 DNA: TGTGCCAGCAGTTTCCCCGATGGGGGACAGGGCATCAATGAGCAGTTCTTC.

The V call is TRBV25-1, the J call TRBJ1-1; tentatively, D is TRBD1 (5 bases). CDR3 length: 14 residues. Germline V lookup: CDR1 MGHDK, CDR2 SYGVNS. V dropped 0 bases and J dropped 6 bases, with 11 bases sitting between them. The CDR3 protein is CASSEYLEQAEAFF. DNA for the CDR3: TGTGCCAGCAGTGAATATTTGGAACAGGCTGAAGCTTTCTTT.

This chain connects TRBV6-1 to TRBJ2-4; no reliable D call. Germline V gene lookup returns CDR1 MNHNS and CDR2 SASEGT. The CDR3 sequence is 15 residues long. Trimming removed 4 bases at V and 6 bases at J, with 16 bases between. The CDR3 DNA follows: TGTGCCAGCAGTGCTAGATCCGCACCACCAAACATTCAGTACTTC. The encoded protein is CASSARSAPPNIQYF.

Note on this clone: Sequence at one end of the junction differs from germline and may be a read error. This chain links TRBV2 with TRBJ2-1; 7 bases are shared with TRBD2. The CDR3 has 15 amino acids. Germline assignment: CDR1 SNHLY and CDR2 FYNNEI. Here the CDR3 reads CASTELATSNNEQFF. Written as DNA, the CDR3 is TGTGCCAGCACTGAACTAGCGACAAGTAACAATGAGCAGTTCTTC. Together with reference TRBV2 and TRBJ2-1, the CDR3 gives the full variable domain: EPEVTQTPSHQVTQMGQEVILRCVPISNHLYFYWYRQILGQKVEFLVSFYNNEISEKSEIFDDQFSVERPDGSNFTLKIRSTKLEDSAMYFCASTELATSNNEQFFGPGTRLTVL.

Written as DNA, the CDR3 is TGTGCCAGCAGACGACTTCCGGGACTAGGATTCGACGAGCAGTACTTC. Translating it yields CASRRLPGLGFDEQYF. The genes are TRBV2 and TRBJ2-7, with TRBD2 identical over 8 bases. V trimming: 6 bases; J trimming: 5 bases; junction bases outside the gene matches: 15. The CDR3 length is 16 residues. Germline values: CDR1 SNHLY, CDR2 FYNNEI.

J is TRBJ1-2 and V is TRBV5-1; D is unresolved. Germline loops: CDR1 SGHRS, CDR2 YFSETQ. V was clipped by 2 bases and J by 8 bases, with 16 bases between them. This CDR3 has 14 amino acids. CDR3 nucleotides: TGCGCCAGCAGCTTAAGCAGGACTACAGACGGCTACACCTTC. Translating gives CASSLSRTTDGYTF.

This clone was seen just once. The chain has TRBV6-1 and TRBJ2-7; 9 positions match TRBD1. Germline CDR1 is MNHNS and CDR2 is SASEGT. V was clipped by 4 bases and J by 3 bases; unmatched bases: 4. The CDR3 runs to 14 residues. This chain's CDR3 is CASSAGTGSYEQYF. The CDR3 region has the DNA TGTGCCAGCAGTGCCGGGACAGGGAGCTACGAGCAGTACTTC.

This sequence joins TRBV27 and TRBJ1-1, with TRBD1 matching over 8 bases. Per germline, CDR1 MNHEY and CDR2 SMNVEV (reference sequence). The CDR3 totals 16 residues. V shed 4 bases, J shed 1 base, and the junction held 8 bases outside the gene matches. CDR3 in amino acids: CASSSPFRGRNTEAFF. The CDR3 bases are TGTGCCAGCAGTTCCCCATTCAGGGGGCGGAACACTGAAGCTTTCTTT.

In this sample, this clone turned up once. The rearrangement uses TRBV9 and TRBJ2-5; 10 nucleotides align to TRBD2. Per the germline V gene, CDR1 is SGDLS and CDR2 is YYNGEE. The CDR3 has 14 residues. Trimming took 8 bases from V and 0 from J; bases not matched to a gene: 4. DNA for the CDR3: TGTGCCAGACTAGCGGGGAAAAACCAAGAGACCCAGTACTTC. Translating gives CARLAGKNQETQYF.

The V gene is TRBV9, the J gene TRBJ2-7; D possibly corresponds to TRBD2 (5 bases). CDR1 and CDR2 (germline): SGDLS, YYNGEE. This CDR3 spans 15 amino acids. With 4 bases removed from V and 6 bases from J, the gap between germline ends came to 20 bases. This CDR3 reads CASSPEGGWVSEQYF. As DNA, the CDR3 is TGTGCCAGCAGCCCCGAAGGAGGATGGGTAAGCGAGCAGTACTTC.

V and J are TRBV14 and TRBJ1-1; maybe TRBD1 (5 bases). The germline CDR1 and CDR2 sequences are SGHDN and FVKESK. There are 15 residues in the CDR3. Trimming cost V 1 base and J 5 bases, with 14 bases left between them. CDR3 nucleotide sequence: TGTGCCAGCAGCCAAGTGTTGATTGGGGCGACTGAAGCTTTCTTT. Amino acids: CASSQVLIGATEAFF. The whole variable domain, filled in from reference TRBV14 and TRBJ1-1, reads EAGVTQFPSHSVIEKGQTVTLRCDPISGHDNLYWYRRVMGKEIKFLLHFVKESKQDESGMPNNRFLAERTGGTYSTLKVQPAELEDSGVYFCASSQVLIGATEAFFGQGTRLTVV.

The J gene is TRBJ2-7, the V gene TRBV10-2; 8 bases are shared with TRBD2. The CDR3 extends over 11 amino acids. Trimming took 9 bases from V and 5 from J; bases not matched to a gene: 3. Looked up from germline, CDR1 is WSHSY and CDR2 is SAAADI. CDR3 DNA: TGCGCCAGTCGGGGGGGCGACGAGCAGTACTTC. This encodes CASRGGDEQYF.

The count of this clone is one. V gene TRBV9 combines with J gene TRBJ2-7, with TRBD2 as a possible D gene (6 bases). V dropped 5 bases and J dropped 4 bases, with 16 bases sitting between them. The V gene's germline CDR1 is SGDLS and CDR2 YYNGEE. This CDR3 region has 14 residues. In DNA form, the CDR3 reads TGTGCCAGCAGTGGGGGGTTTGGGTCTTACGAGCAGTACTTC. Translation gives CASSGGFGSYEQYF.

V usage is TRBV29-1 and J usage is TRBJ1-1; no reliable D call. V dropped 6 bases and J dropped 4 bases, with 9 bases sitting between them. Germline V gives CDR1 SQVTM, CDR2 ANQGSEA. The CDR3 length is 11 residues. In DNA, the CDR3 is TGCAGCGTCGTTTCTCGCACTGAAGCTTTCTTT. Protein product: CSVVSRTEAFF.

V gene TRBV7-9 combines with J gene TRBJ1-3; 7 bases are shared with TRBD1. The CDR3 contains 16 residues. Germline values: CDR1 SEHNR, CDR2 FQNEAQ (reference sequence). After removal of 4 bases from V and 0 bases from J, the junction contained 6 bases not matched to a gene. CDR3 nucleotides: TGTGCCAGCAGCTCGGGGGACAGAATCTCTGGAAACACCATATATTTT. Translated: CASSSGDRISGNTIYF.

The V call is TRBV5-1, the J call TRBJ2-7; D may be TRBD1 (6 bases). Per the germline V gene, CDR1 is SGHRS and CDR2 is YFSETQ. V was cut by 4 bases and J by 3 bases, with 14 bases left in between. The CDR3 sequence is 14 residues long. The DNA for the CDR3 is TGCGCCAGCAGCCGCGGACAGTTTGGCTACGAGCAGTACTTC. It encodes CASSRGQFGYEQYF.

This sequence joins TRBV19 and TRBJ2-7; D is perhaps TRBD2 (5 bases). This CDR3 comprises 14 residues. The ends were cut back, 0 bases at V and 6 bases at J, with 12 bases in the middle. Per germline, CDR1 LNHDA and CDR2 SQIVND (reference sequence). The CDR3 reads CASSIDTSGVEQYF. The CDR3 DNA follows: TGTGCCAGTAGTATAGATACCTCCGGGGTCGAGCAGTACTTC.

The chain uses TRBV10-3 and TRBJ1-2; D is unresolved. V was trimmed by 3 bases and J by 3 bases, leaving 8 bases between them. The CDR3 covers 13 residues. Germline V gives CDR1 ENHRY, CDR2 SYGVKD. CDR3 residues: CAISDGRYYGYTF. The CDR3 DNA is TGTGCCATCAGTGATGGCCGATACTATGGCTACACCTTC.

The genes are TRBV9 and TRBJ1-2, with D perhaps TRBD1 (5 bases). The CDR3 spans 11 residues. Germline V gives CDR1 SGDLS, CDR2 YYNGEE. V lost 5 bases and J lost 4, with 6 bases in between. In DNA form, the CDR3 reads TGTGCCAGCAGGGGGCTCTATGGCTACACCTTC. It is translated as CASRGLYGYTF.

Details on this clone: Other DNA sequences of this sample code for an identical CDR3. The rearrangement joins TRBV27 to TRBJ2-1; 10 nucleotides match TRBD2. This CDR3 spans 15 amino acids. Germline V lookup: CDR1 MNHEY, CDR2 SMNVEV (reference sequence). V dropped 0 bases and J dropped 4; count of bases not matched to a gene: 0. CDR3 sequence reads: CASSLSTSGYNEQFF. CDR3 DNA: TGTGCCAGCAGTTTATCGACTAGCGGGTACAATGAGCAGTTCTTC.

The gene calls are TRBV5-1 and TRBJ1-2; D possibly corresponds to TRBD1 (5 bases). Germline values: CDR1 SGHRS, CDR2 YFSETQ. Trimming took off 0 bases at V and 2 bases at J, with 11 bases between the two ends. This CDR3 spans 15 amino acids. CDR3 sequence: CASSLDEGVNYGYTF. The CDR3 DNA is TGCGCCAGCAGCTTGGATGAAGGGGTGAACTATGGCTACACCTTC.

In its sample, this clone was seen a few times. The chain has TRBV15 and TRBJ1-3; D remains ambiguous. V lost 0 bases to trimming and J lost 0 bases, with 6 bases between them. The CDR3 is 15 residues long. Per the germline V gene, CDR1 is LNHNV and CDR2 is YYDKDF (reference sequence). The CDR3 sequence is CATSRESYSGNTIYF. Here the CDR3 DNA reads TGTGCCACCAGCAGAGAGAGTTACTCTGGAAACACCATATATTTT.

This chain joins TRBV15 and TRBJ1-4; possibly TRBD1 for D (5 bases). The CDR3 contains 17 residues. CDR1 is LNHNV and CDR2 is YYDKDF in the germline V gene (reference sequence). Between the trimmed V and J ends, which lost 0 bases and 4 bases, there was a span of 15 bases. In nucleotides, the CDR3 is TGTGCCACCAGCAGAGATCCCCGACAGCCCCATAATGAAAAACTGTTTTTT. It codes for CATSRDPRQPHNEKLFF.

The chain is built from TRBV9 and TRBJ2-7; D might be TRBD2 (5 bases). The CDR3 is made up of 15 amino acids. With 3 bases removed from V and 6 bases from J, the gap between germline ends came to 19 bases. The germline V gene encodes CDR1 SGDLS and CDR2 YYNGEE. CDR3 sequence (DNA): TGTGCCAGCAGCGCCACGGACGGGGAATTTGGCGAGCAGTACTTC. As protein: CASSATDGEFGEQYF.

This clone was seen a single time. This chain links TRBV9 with TRBJ1-6, with a weak D call TRBD1 (6 bases). V gave up 5 bases and J gave up 8 bases, with 17 bases separating them. This CDR3 has 15 amino acids. Germline V gene data show CDR1 as SGDLS and CDR2 as YYNGEE. CDR3 DNA: TGTGCCAGCAGAACCGGGACATCCGGTTATTCACCCCTCCACTTT. This encodes CASRTGTSGYSPLHF.